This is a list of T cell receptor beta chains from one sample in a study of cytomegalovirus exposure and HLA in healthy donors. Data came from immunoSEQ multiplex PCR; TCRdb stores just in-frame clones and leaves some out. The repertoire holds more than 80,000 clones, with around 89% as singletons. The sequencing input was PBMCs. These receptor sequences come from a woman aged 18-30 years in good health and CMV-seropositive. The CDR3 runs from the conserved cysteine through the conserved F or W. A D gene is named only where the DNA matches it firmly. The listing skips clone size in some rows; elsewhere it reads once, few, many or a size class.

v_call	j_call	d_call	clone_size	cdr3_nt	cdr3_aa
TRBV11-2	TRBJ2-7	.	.	TGTGCCAGCAGCGCCGCCCTGACAATCTACGAGCAGTACTTC	CASSAALTIYEQYF
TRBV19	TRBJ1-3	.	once	TGTGCCAGTAGTTCTGAGGGAAACACCATATATTTT	CASSSEGNTIYF
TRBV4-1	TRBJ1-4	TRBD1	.	TGCGCCAGCAGCCAAAGGACAGGGGGCGGGGAAAAACTGTTTTTT	CASSQRTGGGEKLFF
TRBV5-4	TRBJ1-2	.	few	TGTGCCAGCAGCTTGGGAGGGAGGCCATCCTTCTATGGCTACACCTTC	CASSLGGRPSFYGYTF
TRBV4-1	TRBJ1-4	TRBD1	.	TGCGCCAGCAGCCAGCGACAGGGTTTGGATGAAAAACTGTTTTTT	CASSQRQGLDEKLFF
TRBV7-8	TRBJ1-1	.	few	TGTGCCAGCAGCTCCTCACACGGAGGGCAGCGGGGGGGAGCTTTCTTT	CASSSSHGGQRGGAFF
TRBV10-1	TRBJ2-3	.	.	TGCGCCAGCACTACTAGCACAGATACGCAGTATTTT	CASTTSTDTQYF
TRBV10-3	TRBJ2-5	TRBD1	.	TGTGCCATCAGTGAGTCGACAGGGGAAGAGACCCAGTACTTC	CAISESTGEETQYF
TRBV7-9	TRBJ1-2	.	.	TGTGCCAGCAGCAACGTAACGGGGGGGCTAGATGGCTACACCTTC	CASSNVTGGLDGYTF
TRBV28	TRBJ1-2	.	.	TGTGCCAGCAGGGCACAAACCTATGGCTACACCTTC	CASRAQTYGYTF
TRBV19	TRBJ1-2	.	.	TGTGCCACTAAAACAGGGCCCGTCAGCTATGGCTACACCTTC	CATKTGPVSYGYTF
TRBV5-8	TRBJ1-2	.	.	TGTGCCAGCAGTCTCAGGGGATGGCAAAACTATGGCTACACCTTC	CASSLRGWQNYGYTF
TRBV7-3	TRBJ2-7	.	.	TGTGCCAGCAGCTTAATTACTCTCCTTATCTCCTACGAGCAGTACTTC	CASSLITLLISYEQYF
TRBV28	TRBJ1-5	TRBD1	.	TGTGCCAGCAGTTTAAACAACCACAGGGGAGGAAGCAATCAGCCCCAGCATTTT	CASSLNNHRGGSNQPQHF
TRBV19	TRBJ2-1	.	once	TGTGCCAGTATGTCTTCGGGGTACAATGAGCAGTTCTTC	CASMSSGYNEQFF
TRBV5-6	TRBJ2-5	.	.	TGTGCCAGCAGCTTACAGGGTCGGGAGACCCAGTACTTC	CASSLQGRETQYF
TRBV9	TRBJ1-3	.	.	TGTGCCAGCAGCGTAGCAGGTTCTGGAAACACCATATATTTT	CASSVAGSGNTIYF
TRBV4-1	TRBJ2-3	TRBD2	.	TGCGCCAGCAGCCCTCAGACTAGCGGATTCACAGATACGCAGTATTTT	CASSPQTSGFTDTQYF
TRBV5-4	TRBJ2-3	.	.	TGTGCCAGCACCGGGCCCCGGGGGGCTGGAGATACGCAGTATTTT	CASTGPRGAGDTQYF
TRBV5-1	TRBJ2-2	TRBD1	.	TGCGCCAGCAGCATCTCAGGGGGCGTGGATCGGAACACCGGGGAGCTGTTTTTT	CASSISGGVDRNTGELFF
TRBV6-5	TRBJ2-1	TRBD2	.	TGTGCCAGCAGATTAGCGGGGGTGGAGTACAATGAGCAGTTCTTC	CASRLAGVEYNEQFF
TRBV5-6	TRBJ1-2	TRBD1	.	TGTGCCTCCCAGGGGGGAGACTATGGCTACACCTTC	CASQGGDYGYTF
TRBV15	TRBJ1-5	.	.	TGTGCCACCAGCAAGGGTCGACAGGAGTCTAGCAATCAGCCCCAGCATTTT	CATSKGRQESSNQPQHF
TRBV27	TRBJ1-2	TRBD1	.	TGTGCCAGCAGTTTCTTGTCAGGGGGCAGTGGCTACACCTTC	CASSFLSGGSGYTF
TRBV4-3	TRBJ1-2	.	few	TGCGCCAGCAGCCGGGGGACCCGACGGGGGGATGGCTACACCTTC	CASSRGTRRGDGYTF
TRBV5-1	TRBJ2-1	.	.	TGCGCCAGCAGCCGGAGCTCCTACAATGAGCAGTTCTTC	CASSRSSYNEQFF
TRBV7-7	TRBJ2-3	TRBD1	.	TGTGCCAGCAGCTCCGGACCGGGACAGGGCACAGATACGCAGTATTTT	CASSSGPGQGTDTQYF
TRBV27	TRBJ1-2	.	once	TGTGCCAGCAGTTCAAGGGGTGGCTATGGCTACACCTTC	CASSSRGGYGYTF
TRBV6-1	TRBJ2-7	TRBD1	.	TGTGCCAGCAGTGAACAGGGGGTAGGCTCCTACGAGCAGTACTTC	CASSEQGVGSYEQYF
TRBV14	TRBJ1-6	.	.	TGTGCCAGCAGCCAACGCGAGAATTCACCCCTCCACTTT	CASSQRENSPLHF
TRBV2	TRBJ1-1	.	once	TGTGCCAGCCTACAGACAGGGAACACTGAAGCTTTCTTT	CASLQTGNTEAFF
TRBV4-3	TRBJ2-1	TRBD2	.	TGCGCCAGCAGCCAAGATGGGGCGGGGGGATACAATGAGCAGTTCTTC	CASSQDGAGGYNEQFF
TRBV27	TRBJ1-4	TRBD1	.	TGTGCCAGCAGTTTATTACAGACAGGGAGTGAAAAACTGTTTTTT	CASSLLQTGSEKLFF
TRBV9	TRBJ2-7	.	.	TGTGCCAGCAGCCCAAGACACCTCTCCTACGAGCAGTACTTC	CASSPRHLSYEQYF
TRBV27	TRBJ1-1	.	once	TGTGCCAGCAGTGATCTACGGAGAAACACTGAAGCTTTCTTT	CASSDLRRNTEAFF
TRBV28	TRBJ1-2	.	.	TGTGCCAGCAGTTCCCCGCTGACTGGCAACTATGGCTACACCTTC	CASSSPLTGNYGYTF
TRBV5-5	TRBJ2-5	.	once	TGTGCCAGCAGCAGGACAGAACCACAAGAGACCCAGTACTTC	CASSRTEPQETQYF
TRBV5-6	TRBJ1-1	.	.	TGTGCCAGCAGCTTGAGGGGGATGTTCACTGAAGCTTTCTTT	CASSLRGMFTEAFF
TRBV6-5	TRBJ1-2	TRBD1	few	TGTGCCAGCAGTGCAACCGGGACAGATTATGGCTACACCTTC	CASSATGTDYGYTF
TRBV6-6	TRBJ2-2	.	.	TGTGCCAGCAGCAAACAGGCGGTAGCGAACACCGGGGAGCTGTTTTTT	CASSKQAVANTGELFF
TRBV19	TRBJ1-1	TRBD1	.	TGTGCCAGTAGCAACTGGACAGGGGGAGGAGACACTGAAGCTTTCTTT	CASSNWTGGGDTEAFF
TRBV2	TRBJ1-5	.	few	TGTGCCAGCAGTGAAACGGGCAATCAGCCCCAGCATTTT	CASSETGNQPQHF
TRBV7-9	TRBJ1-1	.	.	TGTGCCAGCAGCCGACTCCAAAGATCGGACACTGAAGCTTTCTTT	CASSRLQRSDTEAFF
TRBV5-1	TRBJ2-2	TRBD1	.	TGCGCCAGCAGCTTGGGACAGGGGGCCGGGGAGCTGTTTTTT	CASSLGQGAGELFF
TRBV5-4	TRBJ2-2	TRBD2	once	TGTGCCAGCAGATCGCGGGGGGGCCAAGTCGGGGAGCTGTTTTTT	CASRSRGGQVGELFF
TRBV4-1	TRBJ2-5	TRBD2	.	TGCGCCAGCAGCCAAGGACGAGCGGGGGGCCAAGAGACCCAGTACTTC	CASSQGRAGGQETQYF
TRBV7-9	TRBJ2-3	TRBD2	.	TGTGCCAGCAGCTTATCGCCTAGCGGGGGCACAGATACGCAGTATTTT	CASSLSPSGGTDTQYF
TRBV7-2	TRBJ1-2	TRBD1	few	TGTGCCAGCAGCCACGGACAGGGCCTTGGCTACACCTTC	CASSHGQGLGYTF
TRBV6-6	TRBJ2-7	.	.	TGTGCCAGCAGTTACCGCCTGGCCGACTACGAGCAGTACTTC	CASSYRLADYEQYF
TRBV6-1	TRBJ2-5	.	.	TGTGCCAGCAGTGACAGGGCAGAGACCCAGTACTTC	CASSDRAETQYF
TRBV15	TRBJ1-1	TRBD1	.	TGTGCCACCAGCTTCTCGACCCGACAGGGGGCGAGAGCTTTCTTT	CATSFSTRQGARAFF
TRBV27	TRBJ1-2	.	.	TGTGCCAGCAGGCCCTTTGAGGCGGGGAACTATGGCTACACCTTC	CASRPFEAGNYGYTF
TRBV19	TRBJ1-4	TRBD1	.	TGTGCCAGTAGTATCGGACAGGTCGGTGAAAAACTGTTTTTT	CASSIGQVGEKLFF
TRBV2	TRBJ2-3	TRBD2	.	TGTGCCAGCGCGGGACTAGCGGGGGGGGCGGATACGCAGTATTTT	CASAGLAGGADTQYF
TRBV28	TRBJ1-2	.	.	TGTGCCAGCAGTTTTGCTGGGAGGGAATATGGCTACACCTTC	CASSFAGREYGYTF
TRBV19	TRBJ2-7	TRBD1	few	TGTGCCACGAGACAGGGGGCCTACGAGCAGTACTTC	CATRQGAYEQYF
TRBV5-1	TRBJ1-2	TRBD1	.	TGCGCCAGCAGCTTTATACAGGGGAACGACTATGGCTACACCTTC	CASSFIQGNDYGYTF
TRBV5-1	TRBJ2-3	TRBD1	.	TGCGCCAGCAGCCCACTCGGGACAGGGAATGTTGATACGCAGTATTTT	CASSPLGTGNVDTQYF
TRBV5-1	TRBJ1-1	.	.	TGCGCCAGCAGCTTGGCAGGGACTCCGAACACTGAAGCTTTCTTT	CASSLAGTPNTEAFF
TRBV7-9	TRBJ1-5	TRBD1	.	TGTGCCAGCAGCTTTGATCAGGGGGCGTGGGGCAATCAGCCCCAGCATTTT	CASSFDQGAWGNQPQHF